The 8 T cell receptor beta chains below were found in one sample sequenced in a study of regulatory T cells in long-lasting Graves disease. The sample's time point: newly diagnosed GD, antithyroid drugs for less than 3 months. From RNA extracted from PBMCs, the TCR library was made. Building of the TCR beta libraries involved iRepertoire HTBI primers and Arm-PCR of CDR3 regions. Using its own MiXCR run on the multiplex PCR reads, TCRdb lists one record per CDR3 protein. The sample lists 350,000 to 500,000 distinct CDR3 sequences, 12% to 15% seen once, with around a sixth in the top ten. These data are also associated with another study on T cells in Graves' hyperthyroidism and ophthalmopathy.

This specimen was peripheral blood mononuclear cells (PBMCs), taken at new diagnosis, from a patient treated with antithyroid drugs. The source is a woman aged 45 to 65 with Graves disease.

This chain uses TRBV9 with TRBJ1-5; a possible D gene is TRBD1 (5 bases). CDR3 length: 15 amino acids. Trimming pared 0 bases from V and 4 bases from J, leaving 11 bases between. Germline-derived CDR1 and CDR2 are SGDLS and YYNGEE. CDR3 nucleotide sequence: TGTGCCAGCAGCGTAGACGGGGCCGAAAATCAGCCCCAGCATTTT. It encodes CASSVDGAENQPQHF.

In its sample, this clonotype was seen many times. This rearrangement joins TRBV3-1 to TRBJ2-1; 13 bases agree with TRBD2. In germline, CDR1 is LGHDT, CDR2 YNNKEL (reference sequence). The CDR3 consists of 13 residues. After removal of 6 bases from V and 15 bases from J, the junction contained 8 bases not matched to a gene. CDR3 sequence reads: CASRSGLAGRAFF. The CDR3 DNA reads TGTGCCAGCAGGTCGGGACTAGCGGGAAGGGCGTTCTTC.

This clonotype was seen a few times. V gene TRBV10-2 combines with J gene TRBJ2-7; TRBD1 matches 11 bases. Germline lookup yields CDR1 WSHSY and CDR2 SAAADI. V lost 9 bases to trimming and J lost 0 bases; unmatched junction nucleotides: 10. There are 16 residues in the CDR3. CDR3 residues: CASGQGAVRSSYEQYF. The CDR3 nucleotides read TGCGCCAGTGGACAGGGGGCTGTCCGGAGCTCCTACGAGCAGTACTTC.

This clonotype has ten or more counts. J is TRBJ2-2 and V is TRBV6-4; possible D gene TRBD2, 6 bases. The CDR3 consists of 14 residues. V lost 6 bases and J lost 4, with 12 bases in between. Per the germline V gene, CDR1 is MRHNA and CDR2 is SNTAGT. The DNA of the CDR3 is TGTGCCAGCAGCGTGGGACTTACCACCGGGGAGCTGTTTTTT. Its protein product is CASSVGLTTGELFF.

Regarding this clonotype: Sequence at one end of the junction differs from germline and may be a read error. The J gene is TRBJ1-1, the V gene TRBV12-3 or TRBV12-4; the match to TRBD1 covers 7 bases. The CDR3 is 14 residues long. The CDR3 DNA reads TGTGCCAGCAGACAACAGGGGATGAAGGCTGAAGCTCTCTTT. Amino acids: CASRQQGMKAEALF.

The chain couples TRBV2 to TRBJ2-3; 10 bases fit TRBD2. The germline CDR1 and CDR2 sequences are SNHLY and FYNNEI. This CDR3 region has 17 residues. With 8 bases clipped from V and 0 bases from J, the junction kept 11 bases outside the gene matches. CDR3 protein: CASSPVPGLASTDTQYF. The CDR3 DNA is TGTGCCAGCTCACCAGTACCGGGACTAGCGAGCACAGATACGCAGTATTTT.

This clonotype was seen many times. At one end, the junction sequence differs from germline, possibly due to a read error. The chain couples TRBV7-7 to TRBJ2-3, with a possible D match to TRBD2 (6 bases). Germline V gives CDR1 SSHAT, CDR2 FNYEAQ (reference sequence). The CDR3 contains 16 residues. CDR3: CASSLLRGTHTDTQYF. CDR3 coding DNA: TGTGCTAGCAGCCTACTCCGGGGGACCCACACAGATACGCAGTATTTT.

This sequence joins TRBV28 and TRBJ2-6, with D maybe TRBD1 (5 bases). CDR1 and CDR2 from the germline V gene are MDHEN and SYDVKM. Between the trimmed V and J ends, which lost 5 bases and 4 bases, there was a span of 12 bases. This CDR3 is 15 amino acids long. CDR3 nucleotide sequence: TGTGCCAGCAGTCCTCCAGGGTGGGGGGCCAACGTCCTGACTTTC. Its translation is CASSPPGWGANVLTF.